This T cell receptor (beta chain) stems from a study of T cell responses to AZD1222 COVID-19 vaccine. The method was immunoSEQ multiplex PCR; TCRdb's version includes in-frame clones alone and lacks a portion of them. The data hold under 200,000 clones, with more than 90% observed a single time. Comments on this clone: Its specificity is not known.

Notes on the study in general: Repertoire sampling happened only post peak T cell response. Unmutated variant regions reportedly attract nearly half of all spike-specific TCRs. A mostly white British donor set with more females was recruited, and clonal diversity was possibly underestimated. AZD1222 recipients seropositive at baseline numbered only five to seven.

Trimming shortened V by 3 bases and J by 3 bases, and 12 bases separated the two germline ends. This CDR3 has 14 amino acids. Germline V lookup: CDR1 SGDLS, CDR2 YYNGEE. The receptor comes from an adult who received the MenACWY meningococcal vaccine as a control. V usage is TRBV9 and J usage is TRBJ2-5, with D possibly being TRBD1 (6 bases). This specimen consisted of peripheral blood, obtained 28 days after the second dose of the MenACWY control vaccine. The DNA of the CDR3 is TGTGCCAGCAGCGACACTTACAGGGAAGAGACCCAGTACTTC. Translating gives CASSDTYREETQYF.